A single sample is the source of the 3 T cell receptor beta chains below, sequenced in a study of T-cell reconstitution after alpha-beta-depleted transplantation in children. The authors prepared the TCRbeta library with unique molecular identifiers. TCRdb recomputed calls from the PCR reads with MiXCR, one row per CDR3 protein. The sample holds more than 250,000 distinct CDR3 sequences, approximately 9.6% seen once. The source was PBMCs from the stem cell graft donor, collected from the stem cell graft. Source of these receptors: a human donor who donated a stem cell graft to a child with SCID.

This clonotype was observed a handful of times. This sequence joins TRBV12-3 or TRBV12-4 and TRBJ1-5, with no clear D. With 1 base removed from V and 2 bases from J, the gap between germline ends came to 9 bases. This CDR3 has 15 amino acids. As DNA, the CDR3 is TGTGCCAGCAGTTTAGTGGTGGATGGCAATCAGCCCCAGCATTTT. This sequence encodes CASSLVVDGNQPQHF.

The V and J genes are TRBV4-1 and TRBJ2-7; D call uncertain. Trimming left V 0 bases short and J 0 bases short, with 12 bases between. The germline CDR1 and CDR2 sequences are MGHRA and YSYEKL. This CDR3 is built from 16 residues. This CDR3 is CASSQDLTFYSYEQYF. The DNA for the CDR3 is TGCGCCAGCAGCCAAGATTTGACCTTTTACTCCTACGAGCAGTACTTC.

The chain couples TRBV25-1 to TRBJ1-1; no definite D call. The CDR3 loop spans 15 amino acids. Germline V gene lookup returns CDR1 MGHDK and CDR2 SYGVNS. Trimming took 9 bases from V and 1 from J, leaving 18 bases between them. The CDR3 sequence is CASSPFGVTNTEAFF. CDR3 DNA sequence: TGTGCCAGTTCCCCCTTCGGGGTTACGAACACTGAAGCTTTCTTT. Variable domain in full (rest from reference TRBV25-1 and TRBJ1-1): EADIYQTPRYLVIGTGKKITLECSQTMGHDKMYWYQQDPGMELHLIHYSYGVNSTEKGDLSSESTVSRIRTEHFPLTLESARPSHTSQYLCASSPFGVTNTEAFFGQGTRLTVV.